This T cell receptor (beta chain) was documented in a study of blood T cells in healthy people across ages. Study as a whole: Per every two T cells, about one barcoded beta molecule was captured by template switching.

Donors ranged from 6 to 90 years old and were healthy Caucasians in Russia. A second PCR, run for roughly 7 to 11 cycles, used a sample-barcoded 5' primer plus a J-beta primer mix. MiXCR, applied by TCRdb to the 5' RACE reads, yields one record per CDR3 protein. The sample lists some 780,000 distinct CDR3 sequences; about 61% were seen once. V dropped 4 bases and J dropped 9 bases, with 18 bases sitting between them. The CDR3 contains 14 residues. Germline V CDR1 and CDR2: SGHRS, YFSETQ. This sequence joins TRBV5-1 and TRBJ2-3; a possible D gene is TRBD2 (5 bases). The sequence was collected from a man aged 40-49 years in good health. Sequencing input: blood. The CDR3, as DNA: TGCGCCAGCAGCGTGGAGGCCGCGTCCGGGACGCAGTATTTT. This gives the protein CASSVEAASGTQYF.